This T cell receptor beta chain is from a study of sequential checkpoint blockade in melanoma (dated by TCRdb to the late 2010s). Some background on the complete study: Patients were randomized 1:1 to first-line nivolumab followed by ipilimumab (arm A) or ipilimumab followed by nivolumab (arm B). Maintenance nivolumab was given following each of the two trial sequences.

The immunoSEQ Assay was used to immunosequence TCRbeta CDR3 regions from genomic DNA. Prior to high-throughput sequencing, genomic DNA was amplified by bias-controlled multiplex PCR. On the study's bioinformatics: To quantify the absolute abundance of each unique TCRbeta CDR3 region, the sequences were collapsed and filtered. Clonality, defined as 1 minus Pielou's evenness, was calculated using only productive rearrangements. Clones with significantly greater frequencies in on-treatment versus baseline samples were identified using a previously published method. TCRdb re-hosts the immuneACCESS table, in-frame sequences only. Its copies lack some clones; in the studies checked, an unresolved V gene accounts for under half of them, and the cause for the rest is not known. V, J and clone size were drawn from that table, and D and trimming were deduced from the DNA. The sample records 7,500 to 10,000 clones, 75% of which are singletons. Around a sixth of the sample belongs to the ten largest clones.

With respect to this clone: Its antigen specificity is not known. Per-base qualities were not stored, and no clone one base away is much larger.

The label giving this sample's treatment or condition can be read as: randomized to nivolumab then ipilimumab (arm A) or the reverse (arm B). None of the patients in the trial had previously been given DNA-damaging chemotherapy. On a FACS Aria II flow cytometer, live CD3+CD8+ cells that were negative for CD19 and CD56 were sorted from thawed PBMCs. Samples were obtained from patients with melanoma enrolled in CheckMate 064, a randomized, open-label phase II trial of sequential checkpoint blockade. Leukapheresis was used to collect peripheral blood mononuclear cells, which were then purified with Ficoll-Paque and frozen in human serum with roughly 10% DMSO. Immediately after sorting, the purity of sorted blood CD3+CD8+ cells was verified to be >98%, after which DNA was extracted. The paper as a whole reports these results and caveats: The response-prediction model combining TCR metrics and mutation burden needs validation in larger, independent patient cohorts.

The sequenced sample was CD8+ T cells sorted from blood (inferred from file names), obtained from a patient given nivolumab and ipilimumab in sequence. The TCR sequence derives from a human donor with melanoma.

The DNA is as follows: TGTGCCAGCACCCGCGGCACAGATACGCAGTATTTT. Translated, this is CASTRGTDTQYF. The chain employs TRBV11-2 and TRBJ2-3; the D gene assignment is ambiguous. Trimming removed 7 bases from V and 1 base from J, leaving 6 bases between the germline ends. From a lookup of the germline V gene, CDR1 and CDR2 are SGHAT and FQNNGV. From the cysteine through the phenylalanine, the CDR3 covers 12 amino acids. Only the CDR3 region is kept as DNA, spanning 36 bases read in frame from base 1. The CDR3 plus the reference TRBV11-2 and TRBJ2-3 genes for the other parts give the full variable domain: EAGVAQSPRYKIIEKRQSVAFWCNPISGHATLYWYQQILGQGPKLLIQFQNNGVVDDSQLPKDRFSAERLKGVDSTLKIQPAKLEDSAVYLCASTRGTDTQYFGPGTRLTVL.